The entry below gives a single T cell receptor (beta chain) sequence along with its context. Primers for the PCR totalled 60 Vbeta and 13 Jbeta. TCRdb's copy holds only in-frame clones and misses some; the assay was immunoSEQ multiplex PCR. Of about 130,000 clones listed, roughly 79% were seen once; the top ten hold roughly 2.5%. These data come from a study of cytomegalovirus exposure and HLA in healthy donors. Study context: Of approximately 400 genotyped donors, around 76% clustered with self-reported Caucasian donors.

This CDR3 has 15 residues. V lost 3 bases to trimming and J lost 2 bases; unmatched junction nucleotides: 7. Germline-derived CDR1 and CDR2 are SGHTA and FQGNSA. The chain joins TRBV7-2 to TRBJ2-7, with 7 bases aligning to TRBD2. The receptor's source is a boy aged 2 to 9 in good health and CMV-seronegative. Sequencing input: PBMCs. The CDR3 protein is CASSFAAGGTYEQYF. The CDR3 bases are TGTGCCAGCAGCTTCGCTGCCGGGGGGACCTACGAGCAGTACTTC.